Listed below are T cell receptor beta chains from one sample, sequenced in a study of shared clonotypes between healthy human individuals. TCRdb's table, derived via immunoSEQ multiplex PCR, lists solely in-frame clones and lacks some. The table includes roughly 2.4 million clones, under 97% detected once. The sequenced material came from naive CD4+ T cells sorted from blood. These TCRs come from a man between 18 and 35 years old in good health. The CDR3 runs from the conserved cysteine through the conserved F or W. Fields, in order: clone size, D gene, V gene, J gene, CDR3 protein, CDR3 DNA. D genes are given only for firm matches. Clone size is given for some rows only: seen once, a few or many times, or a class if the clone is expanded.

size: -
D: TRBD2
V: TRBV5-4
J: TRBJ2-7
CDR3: CASSPGTSGGLYEQYF
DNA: TGTGCCAGCAGCCCCGGGACTAGCGGGGGACTCTACGAGCAGTACTTC

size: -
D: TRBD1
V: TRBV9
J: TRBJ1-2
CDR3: CASSAGTGNGYTF
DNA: TGTGCCAGCAGCGCGGGGACAGGCAATGGCTACACCTTC

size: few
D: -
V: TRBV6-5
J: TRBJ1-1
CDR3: CASSYGGTEAFF
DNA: TGTGCCAGCAGTTACGGGGGCACTGAAGCTTTCTTT

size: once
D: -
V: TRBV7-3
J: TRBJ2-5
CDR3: CASSFQGGPVETQYF
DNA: TGTGCCAGCAGCTTTCAAGGGGGGCCTGTGGAGACCCAGTACTTC

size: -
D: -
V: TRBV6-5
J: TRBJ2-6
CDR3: CASIGPGANVLTF
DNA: TGTGCCAGCATCGGTCCTGGGGCCAACGTCCTGACTTTC

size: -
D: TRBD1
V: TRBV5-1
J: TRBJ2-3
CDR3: CASSLEQGTDTQYF
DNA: TGCGCCAGCAGCTTGGAACAGGGGACAGATACGCAGTATTTT

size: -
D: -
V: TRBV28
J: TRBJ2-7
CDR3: CASSSQSVGAWIQYF
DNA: TGTGCCAGCAGTTCCCAATCCGTGGGGGCCTGGATACAGTACTTC

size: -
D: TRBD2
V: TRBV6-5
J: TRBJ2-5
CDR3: CASSYEAGGTQGAQYF
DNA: TGTGCCAGCAGTTACGAAGCGGGGGGGACCCAAGGGGCCCAGTACTTC

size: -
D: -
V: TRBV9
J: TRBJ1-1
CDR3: CASSLGQWPLKTFF
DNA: TGTGCCAGCAGCCTAGGACAGTGGCCGCTGAAGACTTTCTTT

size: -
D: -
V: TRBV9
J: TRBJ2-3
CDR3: CASSPRGASGGTDTQYF
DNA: TGTGCCAGCAGCCCTAGAGGAGCTAGTGGGGGCACAGATACGCAGTATTTT

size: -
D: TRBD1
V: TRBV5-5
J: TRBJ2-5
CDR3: CASSSATGKETQYF
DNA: TGTGCCAGCAGCTCTGCGACAGGGAAAGAGACCCAGTACTTC

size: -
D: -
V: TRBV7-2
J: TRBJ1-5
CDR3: CASSLRENQPQHF
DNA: TGTGCCAGCAGCTTACGGGAGAATCAGCCCCAGCATTTT

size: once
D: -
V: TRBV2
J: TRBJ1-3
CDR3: CASSVRGSGNTIYF
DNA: TGTGCCAGCAGTGTGAGGGGATCAGGAAACACCATATATTTT

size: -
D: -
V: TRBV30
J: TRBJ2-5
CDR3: CAWSGGSETQYF
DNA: TGTGCCTGGAGTGGGGGCTCAGAGACCCAGTACTTC

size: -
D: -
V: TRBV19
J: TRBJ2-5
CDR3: CASSMTLPMGTQYF
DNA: TGTGCCAGTAGTATGACTCTTCCTATGGGGACCCAGTACTTC

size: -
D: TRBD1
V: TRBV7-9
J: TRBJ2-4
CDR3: CASSLAVGQGLLAKNIQYF
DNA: TGTGCCAGCAGCTTAGCGGTCGGACAGGGATTATTAGCCAAAAACATTCAGTACTTC

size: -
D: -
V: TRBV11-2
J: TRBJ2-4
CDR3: CASSPRWGAKNIQYF
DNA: TGTGCCAGCAGCCCCCGGTGGGGGGCGAAAAACATTCAGTACTTC

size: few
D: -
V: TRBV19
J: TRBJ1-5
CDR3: CASSITASNQPQHF
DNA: TGTGCCAGTAGTATCACCGCGAGCAATCAGCCCCAGCATTTT

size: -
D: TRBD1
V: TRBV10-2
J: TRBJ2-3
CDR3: CASSEGDYLRQGISTDTQYF
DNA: TGCGCCAGCAGTGAGGGTGATTATCTTCGACAGGGGATAAGCACAGATACGCAGTATTTT

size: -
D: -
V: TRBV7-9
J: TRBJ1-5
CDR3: CASSLSQGRNQPQHF
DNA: TGTGCCAGCAGCTTATCACAGGGTCGCAATCAGCCCCAGCATTTT

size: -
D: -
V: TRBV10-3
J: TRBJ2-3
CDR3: CAISIGVSKDTQYF
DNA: TGTGCCATCTCCATCGGGGTATCCAAAGATACGCAGTATTTT

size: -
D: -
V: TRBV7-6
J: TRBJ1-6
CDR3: CASSSRTGNSPLHF
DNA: TGTGCCAGCAGCTCCAGAACAGGGAATTCACCCCTCCACTTT

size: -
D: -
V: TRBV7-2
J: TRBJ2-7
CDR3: CASSPPAGLYEQYF
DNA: TGTGCCAGCAGCCCCCCAGCGGGCCTTTACGAGCAGTACTTC

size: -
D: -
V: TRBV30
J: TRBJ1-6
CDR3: CAWSGLASPLHF
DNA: TGTGCCTGGAGTGGGTTGGCATCACCCCTCCACTTT

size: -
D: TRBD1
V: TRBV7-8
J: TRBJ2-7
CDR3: CASSDYRGNEQYF
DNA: TGTGCCAGCAGCGACTACAGGGGGAACGAGCAGTACTTC

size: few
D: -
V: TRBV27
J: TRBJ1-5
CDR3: CASSPNGHNQPQHF
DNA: TGTGCCAGCAGTCCAAACGGACACAATCAGCCCCAGCATTTT

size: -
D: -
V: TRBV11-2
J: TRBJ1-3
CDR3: CASSDYKREAGNTIYF
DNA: TGTGCCAGCAGCGACTACAAAAGGGAGGCTGGAAACACCATATATTTT

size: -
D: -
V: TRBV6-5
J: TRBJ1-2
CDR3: CASLGANYGYTF
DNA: TGTGCCAGCTTAGGAGCTAACTATGGCTACACCTTC

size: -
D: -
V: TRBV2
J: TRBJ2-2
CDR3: CASRLDTGELFF
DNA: TGTGCCAGCAGGTTGGACACCGGGGAGCTGTTTTTT

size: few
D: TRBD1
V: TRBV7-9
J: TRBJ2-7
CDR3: CASSLTGTYEQYF
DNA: TGTGCCAGCAGCTTGACAGGGACCTACGAGCAGTACTTC

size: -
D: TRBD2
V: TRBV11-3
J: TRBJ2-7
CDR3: CASSLGRGTSFEQYF
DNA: TGTGCCAGCAGCTTGGGTCGCGGGACTAGCTTCGAGCAGTACTTC

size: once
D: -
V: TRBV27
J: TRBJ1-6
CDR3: CASSYFGRYNSPLHF
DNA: TGTGCCAGCAGTTATTTTGGAAGATATAATTCACCCCTCCACTTT

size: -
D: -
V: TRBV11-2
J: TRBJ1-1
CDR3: CASSLGGVEAFF
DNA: TGTGCCAGCAGCTTAGGGGGGGTTGAAGCTTTCTTT

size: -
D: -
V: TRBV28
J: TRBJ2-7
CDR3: CASSGYEQYF
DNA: TGTGCCAGCAGTGGTTACGAGCAGTACTTC

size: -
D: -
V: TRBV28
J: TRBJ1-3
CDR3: CASSPPGLLMSSGNTIYF
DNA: TGTGCCAGCAGTCCTCCGGGACTCCTGATGAGCTCTGGAAACACCATATATTTT

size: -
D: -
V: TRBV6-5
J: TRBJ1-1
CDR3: CASSRDMNTEAFF
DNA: TGTGCCAGCAGTAGGGATATGAACACTGAAGCTTTCTTT